This T cell receptor beta chain was profiled in a study of CD8+ T cells in alopecia areata. The CDR3 runs to 14 residues. From germline, CDR1 is SQVTM and CDR2 ANQGSEA. Trimming shortened V by 5 bases and J by 3 bases, and 13 bases separated the two germline ends. In each case, RNA was isolated and then reverse transcribed into cDNA as the sequencing template. The data were produced by immunoSEQ multiplex PCR, yet TCRdb's version contains in-frame clones alone and is incomplete. Counted here are under 250,000 clones, 50% to 60% occurring once; the ten biggest clones make up approximately 0.45%. The table lists this clone with a few counts.

Material: CD4+ T cells sorted from blood, obtained at week 0. The receptor was isolated from a human donor with alopecia areata. The chain carries TRBV29-1 and TRBJ2-2; a weak D match, TRBD1 (6 bases). The chain's CDR3 is CSVQGGRDTGELFF. CDR3 bases: TGCAGCGTTCAAGGGGGAAGGGACACCGGGGAGCTGTTTTTT.